This T cell receptor beta chain was profiled in a study of neurological immune-mediated disorders. Whole-study context: Among 34 multiple sclerosis patients, about 30 were relapsing-remitting and 3 were secondary progressive.

Synthesis of cDNA used 5'RACE (with 10-nucleotide random UMIs). Every sequencing run returned over 160 million TCR-beta sequences, which were derived from 15-18 subjects. Using its own MiXCR run on the 5' RACE reads, TCRdb lists one record per CDR3 protein. The table records 66,000 or so distinct CDR3 sequences, roughly 5.5% of them present only once. V lost 4 bases, J lost 1 base, and 15 bases stayed unmatched. Germline V gene sequence: CDR1 DFQATT, CDR2 SNEGSKA (reference sequence). The length of the CDR3 is 17 residues. The table lists this clonotype with many counts. The chain employs TRBV20-1 and TRBJ1-2; 7 bases map to TRBD1. Sequenced sample: PBMCs. The source is a woman aged 30 to 39 with multiple sclerosis. CDR3 sequence reads: CSATAGGSRGVNYGYTF. The CDR3 coding sequence is TGCAGTGCTACAGCAGGGGGGTCCCGGGGGGTTAACTATGGCTACACCTTC.